These T cell receptor beta chains were read from a single sample in a study of shared clonotypes between healthy human individuals. The repertoire was sequenced with immunoSEQ multiplex PCR; TCRdb's copy has only in-frame clones and lacks some. The sample has around 2.5 million clones; roughly 93% are singletons. The sample was naive CD4+ T cells from PBMCs. These receptors were collected from a man aged 18 to 30 in good health. Some clones in this sample may be carry-over from other donors' samples. CDR3s include the opening cysteine and the closing phenylalanine or tryptophan. Each record gives: CDR3 length, D gene, J gene, clone size, V gene, CDR3 DNA, CDR3 protein. D genes are given only for firm matches. Expanded clones are given a class, and other clones once, few, many or no size at all.

13 TRBD1 TRBJ2-3 . TRBV30 TGTGCCTGGACCGGGACAGGGGGAGATACGCAGTATTTT CAWTGTGGDTQYF
17 TRBD2 TRBJ2-1 . TRBV15 TGTGCCACCAGCAGATTTAGCGGGAGGGATACCTACAATGAGCAGTTCTTC CATSRFSGRDTYNEQFF
13 . TRBJ2-3 . TRBV28 TGTGCCACCTCCCTACAGGGCACAGATACGCAGTATTTT CATSLQGTDTQYF
15 . TRBJ1-5 . TRBV28 TGTGCCAGCAACCCCGGGGAGTATAGCAATCAGCCCCAGCATTTT CASNPGEYSNQPQHF
14 . TRBJ2-7 once TRBV4-3 TGCGCCAGCAGCCAAGAGCCGGGACCCTACGAGCAGTACTTC CASSQEPGPYEQYF
14 . TRBJ2-7 . TRBV28 TGTGCCAGCAACCCCCGAGGGGAGGCCTACGAGCAGTACTTC CASNPRGEAYEQYF
11 . TRBJ2-7 . TRBV29-1 TGCAGCGTTGAAGGACCCTACGAGCAGTACTTC CSVEGPYEQYF
16 TRBD2 TRBJ2-3 . TRBV5-1 TGCGCCAGCAGCCCGCTGGCGGGAGGGCCCTCGGATACGCAGTATTTT CASSPLAGGPSDTQYF
14 . TRBJ2-1 . TRBV6-6 TGTGCCAGCAGTTACGGCCAGGGAAGGAATGAGCAGTTCTTC CASSYGQGRNEQFF
15 TRBD1 TRBJ1-5 . TRBV28 TGTGCCAGTAAGTACGGGACAGTCGGAAATCAGCCCCAGCATTTT CASKYGTVGNQPQHF
15 . TRBJ2-7 . TRBV19 TGTGCCAGTAAAAACAGCTTCCTAAGCTCCTACGAGCAGTACTTC CASKNSFLSSYEQYF
15 TRBD1 TRBJ1-4 . TRBV13 TGTGCCAGCAGCGCGACAGGGAGAGGGAATGAAAAACTGTTTTTT CASSATGRGNEKLFF
16 TRBD1 TRBJ1-4 . TRBV19 TGTGCCAGTAGTATAGGGGGGGACAGGGGACTTGAAAAACTGTTTTTT CASSIGGDRGLEKLFF
11 . TRBJ1-2 . TRBV28 TGTGCCAGCAGTTTTCGGGGTGGCTACACCTTC CASSFRGGYTF
19 . TRBJ2-3 . TRBV27 TGTGCCAGCAGTTTTCTCCCCCCGGGCAAAAGGGGTGGAACAGATACGCAGTATTTT CASSFLPPGKRGGTDTQYF
17 TRBD2 TRBJ2-5 . TRBV5-8 TGTGCCAGCAGCTTAGGGGGACTAGCGGGAGTAGGAGAGACCCAGTACTTC CASSLGGLAGVGETQYF
12 TRBD1 TRBJ2-7 . TRBV29-1 TGCAGCGTCCGGGACAGTTCCTACGAGCAGTACTTC CSVRDSSYEQYF
18 . TRBJ2-7 . TRBV4-3 TGCGCCAGCAGCCAGGGCTATTACCGGGACCGCTCCTCCTACGAGCAGTACTTC CASSQGYYRDRSSYEQYF
12 . TRBJ1-5 . TRBV27 TGTGCCAGCAGTGAGAGGAATCAGCCCCAGCATTTT CASSERNQPQHF
14 . TRBJ1-4 . TRBV14 TGTGCCAGCAGCCGCCGACGAACGGGGGAAAAACTGTTTTTT CASSRRRTGEKLFF
12 . TRBJ2-7 . TRBV12-2 TGTGCAAGTCGCTTAGATATCCACGAGCAGTACTTC CASRLDIHEQYF
17 . TRBJ2-1 . TRBV18 TGTGCCAGCTCATCGAGGACTGGCCGAAGCTCCTACAATGAGCAGTTCTTC CASSSRTGRSSYNEQFF
11 TRBD2 TRBJ2-7 . TRBV20-1 TGCAGTGCCGGGAGGGGCTACGAGCAGTACTTC CSAGRGYEQYF
14 TRBD1 TRBJ1-3 . TRBV19 TGTGCCAGTAGTAACAGGGGCTCTGGAAACACCATATATTTT CASSNRGSGNTIYF
11 . TRBJ2-1 . TRBV30 TGTGCCTGGAGTGTATACAATGAGCAGTTCTTC CAWSVYNEQFF
15 TRBD2 TRBJ2-5 . TRBV5-4 TGTGCCAGCAGCTTGGTGGGCGGGAGTTGGGAGACCCAGTACTTC CASSLVGGSWETQYF
14 TRBD1 TRBJ1-1 . TRBV6-1 TGTGCCAGCAGTCGGACAGGGGAATACACTGAAGCTTTCTTT CASSRTGEYTEAFF
16 TRBD1 TRBJ2-7 . TRBV27 TGTGCCAGCAGTTTATATCCGGGACAGGCCTCCTACGAGCAGTACTTC CASSLYPGQASYEQYF
14 TRBD1 TRBJ2-3 . TRBV7-9 TGTGCCAGCAACCGCGACAGGGGTAAAGATACGCAGTATTTT CASNRDRGKDTQYF
15 . TRBJ1-4 . TRBV6-1 TGTGCCAGCACTCCCTTTGGGGGCCAGGGGGAAAAACTGTTTTTT CASTPFGGQGEKLFF
15 TRBD1 TRBJ1-2 . TRBV28 TGTGCCAGCTCGACGCCGGGACAGGGGTTCGCTGGCTACACCTTC CASSTPGQGFAGYTF
16 . TRBJ2-1 once TRBV5-6 TGTGCCAGCAGCCGAGGACTTTCTAGCTCCTACAATGAGCAGTTCTTC CASSRGLSSSYNEQFF
15 . TRBJ2-6 . TRBV7-2 TGTGCCAGCGACGAGGCCCACTCTGGGGCCAACGTCCTGACTTTC CASDEAHSGANVLTF
14 . TRBJ1-4 . TRBV25-1 TGTGCCAGCAAGGGGGGGCACCCTAATGAAAAACTGTTTTTT CASKGGHPNEKLFF
14 TRBD2 TRBJ2-7 . TRBV25-1 TGTGCCAGCAGTTCAGCGGGGAGCTCCTACGAGCAGTACTTC CASSSAGSSYEQYF
14 TRBD2 TRBJ2-7 . TRBV29-1 TGCAGCGCCCTGACTAGCGGGAGCGGATTCGAGCAGTACTTC CSALTSGSGFEQYF
14 TRBD1 TRBJ1-2 . TRBV2 TGTGCCAGCACCGTTGGGACAGGGGGCGGTGGCTACACCTTC CASTVGTGGGGYTF
13 . TRBJ2-5 . TRBV30 TGTGCCTGGAGCATAGGCCAGGTAGAGACCCAGTACTTC CAWSIGQVETQYF
13 . TRBJ2-7 . TRBV4-3 TGCGCCAGCAGCCAAGAGGGCCACTACGAGCAGTACTTC CASSQEGHYEQYF
14 TRBD1 TRBJ1-1 . TRBV28 TGTGCCAGCAGTCTCCGGTTGGGACAGCAAGAAGCTTTCTTT CASSLRLGQQEAFF
10 . TRBJ2-7 once TRBV20-1 TGCAGTGCTCAACCCTACGAGCAGTACTTC CSAQPYEQYF
13 . TRBJ1-5 once TRBV30 TGTGCCTGGAGTAGGACTAGCAATCAGCCCCAGCATTTT CAWSRTSNQPQHF
15 . TRBJ1-2 . TRBV2 TGTGCCAGCAGCGGGGTGGGGCGGTCAAACTATGGCTACACCTTC CASSGVGRSNYGYTF
13 . TRBJ1-5 once TRBV11-1 TGTGCCAGCAGCTTAGATAGCCATCAGCCCCAGCATTTT CASSLDSHQPQHF
14 TRBD2 TRBJ2-7 . TRBV9 TGTGCCAGCAGCGGGGGACTAGCGGAGGGCGAGCAGTACTTC CASSGGLAEGEQYF
12 . TRBJ1-1 . TRBV7-9 TGTGCCAGCAGCTCCAAGAACACTGAAGCTTTCTTT CASSSKNTEAFF
14 . TRBJ1-6 . TRBV6-6 TGTGCCAGCAGTTACTCGAGGGGGGGCTCACCCCTCCACTTT CASSYSRGGSPLHF
12 . TRBJ1-1 . TRBV28 TGTGCCAGCAGTTTAGAGCACGCTGAAGCTTTCTTT CASSLEHAEAFF
13 TRBD1 TRBJ2-1 . TRBV7-2 TGTGCCAGCAGCTTAAGTCACGGGACAGACTACTTCTTC CASSLSHGTDYFF
15 . TRBJ1-4 . TRBV6-6 TGTGCCAGCAGCGCCTTCGGAGCGTTTAATGAAAAACTGTTTTTT CASSAFGAFNEKLFF
15 TRBD2 TRBJ2-7 once TRBV30 TGTGCCTGGAGTGGGAGCCCCGGGAGGGAAGACGAGCAGTACTTC CAWSGSPGREDEQYF
16 TRBD1 TRBJ1-2 . TRBV27 TGTGCCAGCAGTTTGGGCGGGAAGCAGGGGGACTATGGCTACACCTTC CASSLGGKQGDYGYTF
14 TRBD2 TRBJ2-1 . TRBV5-1 TGCGCCAGCAGCAAAACTAGCGGGAGCAATGAGCAGTTCTTC CASSKTSGSNEQFF
14 TRBD1 TRBJ2-7 . TRBV5-4 TGTGCCAGCAGCCGTCGACAGGGCGCGGACGAGCAGTACTTC CASSRRQGADEQYF
13 . TRBJ2-7 . TRBV6-6 TGTGCCAGCAGCGACAGGGCGGGGTACGAGCAGTACTTC CASSDRAGYEQYF
14 . TRBJ1-2 few TRBV30 TGTGCCTGGAGTGTGGAGATGCCGGGGGGTGGCTACACCTTC CAWSVEMPGGGYTF
15 . TRBJ2-3 . TRBV5-1 TGCGCCAGCAGCCACCCCCAGGGGGGGACAGATACGCAGTATTTT CASSHPQGGTDTQYF